These 23 T cell receptor beta chains were all obtained from the same sample, sequenced in a study of shared clonotypes between healthy human individuals. Clones were sequenced by immunoSEQ multiplex PCR, and TCRdb holds only the in-frame ones, with some missing. Of around 2,000,000 clones in the sample, 85% to 95% were seen once. Sequencing was carried out using naive CD4+ T cells sorted from blood. Specified subset: CD45RA+ positively selected. All receptors come from a man younger than 35 in good health.

As to this clone: This same CDR3 is encoded by further DNA sequences in the sample. The V call is TRBV6-5, the J call TRBJ2-6, with a possible D match to TRBD1 (6 bases). V was clipped by 4 bases and J by 4 bases, with 11 bases between them. The CDR3 spans 15 residues. Germline lookup yields CDR1 MNHEY and CDR2 SVGAGI. CDR3 bases: TGTGCCAGCAGTTCACAGGGATCCGGGGCCAACGTCCTGACTTTC. Translating it yields CASSSQGSGANVLTF.

This clone was seen just once. J is TRBJ1-2 and V is TRBV28; 7 bases align to TRBD1. This CDR3 is built from 17 residues. Germline V gene sequence: CDR1 MDHEN, CDR2 SYDVKM. Trimming at V came to 5 bases and at J to 0 bases, leaving 12 bases not matched to a gene. The CDR3 region is CASSARWTGGANYGYTF. Here the CDR3 DNA reads TGTGCCAGCAGTGCCCGATGGACAGGCGGAGCTAACTATGGCTACACCTTC.

The chain employs TRBV5-5 and TRBJ2-7; D tentatively reads TRBD1 or TRBD2 (5 bases each). V shed 5 bases and J shed 4 bases, with 19 bases lying between them. The CDR3 sequence is 15 residues long. Germline loops: CDR1 SGHKS, CDR2 YYEKEE (reference sequence). The DNA for the CDR3 is TGTGCCAGCAGTTCCCTTGGGGGAGTGGGGTACGAGCAGTACTTC. Protein: CASSSLGGVGYEQYF.

The rearrangement uses TRBV5-1 and TRBJ2-5; 9 nucleotides align to TRBD2. Germline CDR1 is SGHRS and CDR2 is YFSETQ. With V trimmed by 0 bases and J by 5 bases, 5 bases remained unmatched. The CDR3 extends over 15 amino acids. This CDR3 reads CASSLAGTSSETQYF. CDR3 sequence (DNA): TGCGCCAGCAGCTTGGCCGGGACTAGCTCTGAGACCCAGTACTTC.

The CDR3 bases are TGTGCCAGCAGCAATGAGGGGAACACCGGGGAGCTGTTTTTT. Its protein is CASSNEGNTGELFF. The chain has TRBV5-4 and TRBJ2-2; TRBD2 might be the D (5 bases). Between the trimmed V and J ends, which lost 4 bases and 1 base, there was a span of 8 bases. This CDR3 has 14 amino acids. CDR1 is SGHNT, CDR2 YYREEE, per germline (reference sequence).

The chain carries TRBV12-1 and TRBJ1-2. TRBV12-1 is flagged as a pseudogene. The CDR3 is made up of 14 amino acids. The CDR3 DNA is TGTGCCAGCAACGATTGGGGGTTGATGCATGGCTACACCTTC. This encodes CASNDWGLMHGYTF.

Points on this clone: At one end, the junction sequence differs from germline, possibly due to a read error. This chain links TRBV6-6 with TRBJ2-1; 8 bases line up with TRBD2. The germline V gene encodes CDR1 MNHNY and CDR2 SVGAGI (reference sequence). This CDR3 spans 12 amino acids. Here the CDR3 reads CASSSTFSAGVF. In nucleotides, the CDR3 is TGTGCCAGCAGTTCAACTTTTTCAGCGGGAGTCTTC.

This rearrangement joins TRBV5-6 to TRBJ1-5, with 9 bases aligning to TRBD1. V trimming: 3 bases; J trimming: 5 bases; junction bases outside the gene matches: 3. The germline V gene encodes CDR1 SGHDT and CDR2 YYEEEE. This CDR3 comprises 14 residues. In nucleotides, the CDR3 is TGTGCCAGCAGCTGGGGGGACAGGGATCAGCCCCAGCATTTT. This translates into CASSWGDRDQPQHF.

As concerns this clone: Other DNA variants within this sample encode the same CDR3. This chain uses TRBV7-2 with TRBJ2-7, with TRBD1 matching over 9 bases. This CDR3 contains 15 residues. CDR1 SGHTA and CDR2 FQGNSA come from the germline V gene. V shed 5 bases and J 0 bases; nucleotides not matched to a gene: 5. The CDR3 loop is CASSLGQGSSYEQYF. The CDR3 region has the DNA TGTGCCAGCAGCCTCGGACAGGGGAGCTCCTACGAGCAGTACTTC.

This rearrangement joins TRBV5-1 to TRBJ2-2; D perhaps matches TRBD2 (6 bases). This CDR3 is 15 amino acids long. Trimming cost V 0 bases and J 5 bases, with 11 bases left between them. The germline CDR1 and CDR2 sequences are SGHRS and YFSETQ. CDR3 DNA: TGCGCCAGCAGCTTGGACGGGACTTGGACCGGGGAGCTGTTTTTT. Translating it yields CASSLDGTWTGELFF.

The V and J genes are TRBV25-1 and TRBJ1-1, with 8 bases matching TRBD1. V dropped 8 bases and J dropped 4; count of bases not matched to a gene: 6. The CDR3 spans 13 residues. CDR1 is MGHDK, CDR2 SYGVNS, per germline. CDR3 bases: TGTGCCAGCGCCCTCACAGGGGGCACTGAAGCTTTCTTT. It codes for CASALTGGTEAFF.

The rearrangement joins TRBV5-1 to TRBJ2-7; no firm D call. V was trimmed by 0 bases and J by 5 bases, leaving 9 bases between them. CDR1 is SGHRS, CDR2 YFSETQ, per germline. The CDR3 extends over 13 amino acids. CDR3 region: CASSLGVGNEQYF. The CDR3 DNA follows: TGCGCCAGCAGCTTGGGGGTGGGCAACGAGCAGTACTTC.

The V and J genes are TRBV6-1 and TRBJ2-5; D possibly corresponds to TRBD2 (6 bases). There are 14 residues in the CDR3. Germline-derived CDR1 and CDR2 are MNHNS and SASEGT. Trimming left V 1 base short and J 7 bases short, with 13 bases between. CDR3 residues: CASSEVQRVGTQYF. CDR3 in DNA: TGTGCCAGCAGTGAAGTCCAGCGGGTGGGGACCCAGTACTTC.

This chain links TRBV7-2 with TRBJ2-6, with D hard to call. The CDR3 spans 16 residues. CDR1 and CDR2 from the germline V gene are SGHTA and FQGNSA. The V and J ends lost 1 base and 4 bases respectively, with 11 bases between them. The CDR3 region has the DNA TGTGCCAGCAGCTTAGGATCAGGTTCCGGGGCCAACGTCCTGACTTTC. It encodes CASSLGSGSGANVLTF.

The chain uses TRBV6-1 and TRBJ2-7; TRBD1 agrees at 10 bases. Germline values: CDR1 MNHNS, CDR2 SASEGT. The CDR3 consists of 18 residues. V lost 6 bases and J lost 5; bases outside the gene matches: 19. The CDR3 sequence: CASREYPGQGNQGHEQYF. CDR3 DNA: TGTGCCAGCAGGGAATACCCGGGACAGGGGAATCAGGGGCACGAGCAGTACTTC.

V is TRBV19 and J is TRBJ2-2; D unclear. Germline values: CDR1 LNHDA, CDR2 SQIVND (reference sequence). This CDR3 contains 11 residues. Trimming left V 6 bases short and J 6 bases short, with 5 bases between. CDR3 bases: TGTGCCAGTAGAAGGGCCGGGGAGCTGTTTTTT. Residues: CASRRAGELFF.

Concerning this clone: Other nucleotide sequences in the sample specify the same CDR3. The rearrangement joins TRBV7-2 to TRBJ1-5, with TRBD1 identical over 7 bases. Germline values: CDR1 SGHTA, CDR2 FQGNSA. Losses at the gene ends were 1 base for V and 6 bases for J; bases not matched to a gene: 6. The CDR3 sequence is 15 residues long. The CDR3 sequence: CASSLGGGAGQPQHF. Here the CDR3 DNA reads TGTGCCAGCAGCTTAGGAGGGGGCGCGGGTCAGCCCCAGCATTTT.

The chain has TRBV18 and TRBJ2-7; D not certain. CDR1 is KGHSH, CDR2 LQKENI, per germline. V was pared by 0 bases and J by 7 bases, with 7 bases between. This CDR3 has 12 residues. The CDR3 here is CASSPPSREQYF. CDR3 bases: TGTGCCAGCTCACCACCGTCCAGGGAGCAGTACTTC.

The chain couples TRBV30 to TRBJ1-4; possible D gene TRBD1, 5 bases. Trimming removed 0 bases at V and 0 bases at J, with 17 bases between. The CDR3 runs to 18 residues. Germline V gene lookup returns CDR1 GTSNPN and CDR2 SVGIG (reference sequence). The CDR3 here is CAWSVLRGTHPTNEKLFF. In nucleotides, the CDR3 is TGTGCCTGGAGTGTACTAAGGGGAACCCACCCAACTAATGAAAAACTGTTTTTT. Filled out from reference TRBV30 and TRBJ1-4, the complete variable domain reads SQTIHQWPATLVQPVGSPLSLECTVEGTSNPNLYWYRQAAGRGLQLLFYSVGIGQISSEVPQNLSASRPQDRQFILSSKKLLLSDSGFYLCAWSVLRGTHPTNEKLFFGSGTQLSVL.

The sample holds one count of this clone. V gene TRBV7-9 combines with J gene TRBJ2-2, with 8 bases aligning to TRBD2. Germline V lookup: CDR1 SEHNR, CDR2 FQNEAQ (reference sequence). The CDR3 length is 17 residues. With V trimmed by 1 base and J by 2 bases, 6 bases remained unmatched. In nucleotides, the CDR3 is TGTGCCAGCAGCTTAGGCACTAGCGGAGTTAACACCGGGGAGCTGTTTTTT. This translates into CASSLGTSGVNTGELFF.

The chain uses TRBV6-6 and TRBJ2-3; 10 bases match TRBD2. This CDR3 is built from 14 residues. Trimming cost V 5 bases and J 2 bases; bases outside gene matches: 1. The germline V gene encodes CDR1 MNHNY and CDR2 SVGAGI (reference sequence). In DNA, the CDR3 is TGTGCCAGCAGTGGACTAGCGGCCACAGATACGCAGTATTTT. Protein sequence: CASSGLAATDTQYF.

This clone was seen just once. This sequence joins TRBV5-1 and TRBJ2-7, with D maybe TRBD2 (6 bases). Trimming removed 0 bases from V and 0 bases from J, with 10 bases in between. CDR3 size: 15 residues. The germline CDR1 and CDR2 sequences are SGHRS and YFSETQ. The CDR3 sequence: CASSLDGSRSYEQYF. The CDR3 region has the DNA TGCGCCAGCAGCTTGGACGGGAGCCGCTCCTACGAGCAGTACTTC. Based on the CDR3 plus reference TRBV5-1 and TRBJ2-7, the full variable domain is KAGVTQTPRYLIKTRGQQVTLSCSPISGHRSVSWYQQTPGQGLQFLFEYFSETQRNKGNFPGRFSGRQFSNSRSEMNVSTLELGDSALYLCASSLDGSRSYEQYFGPGTRLTVT.

The chain recombines TRBV19 with TRBJ2-4; a possible D gene is TRBD2 (6 bases). The V gene's germline CDR1 is LNHDA and CDR2 SQIVND (reference sequence). The ends were cut back, 8 bases at V and 0 bases at J, with 14 bases in the middle. CDR3 length equals 15 residues. In DNA form, the CDR3 reads TGTGCCAGTCAGACTAGTCCCCTAGCCAAAAACATTCAGTACTTC. It yields the protein CASQTSPLAKNIQYF.